The 29 T cell receptor beta chains below were found in one sample sequenced in a study of CD8 T cells in Susac syndrome. The RNA input was about 0.5 to 1 ug, and it was reverse transcribed with random hexamers. MiXCR, applied by TCRdb to the immunoSEQ multiplex PCR reads, yields one record per CDR3 protein. The sample consists of about 290,000 distinct CDR3 sequences, 89% of them appearing once. Sequencing was carried out using CD8+ T cells from PBMCs. All receptors come from a human donor with multiple sclerosis.

The DNA for the CDR3 is TGTGCCTGGAAAGGAACGGATTCACCCCTCCACTTT. Residues: CAWKGTDSPLHF. V and J are TRBV30 and TRBJ1-6; unclear D gene. The V gene's germline CDR1 is GTSNPN and CDR2 SVGIG (reference sequence). V was shortened by 4 bases and J by 8 bases, with 9 bases between the two germline ends. The CDR3 runs 12 residues.

This chain links TRBV7-8 with TRBJ2-7; D assignment may be TRBD1 or TRBD2 (5 bases each). V was clipped by 3 bases and J by 6 bases, with 9 bases between them. CDR3 size: 12 residues. Germline V gene data show CDR1 as SGHVS and CDR2 as FQNEAQ. The CDR3 sequence: CASSFGTTEQYF. DNA for the CDR3: TGTGCCAGCAGCTTCGGGACCACCGAGCAGTACTTC.

The chain combines TRBV27 with TRBJ2-1; 14 positions agree with TRBD2. This CDR3 contains 15 residues. Trimming took 5 bases from V and 6 from J; bases not matched to a gene: 3. In germline, CDR1 is MNHEY, CDR2 SMNVEV (reference sequence). The chain's CDR3 is CASSPGTSGSNEQFF. CDR3 bases: TGTGCCAGCAGTCCTGGGACTAGCGGGAGCAATGAGCAGTTCTTC.

The chain carries TRBV7-2 and TRBJ2-7; TRBD1 matches at 7 bases. Germline trimming cut 5 bases from V and 3 bases from J; bases unmatched to any gene: 10. The CDR3 is made up of 15 amino acids. Germline CDR1 is SGHTA and CDR2 is FQGNSA. The CDR3 loop reads CASSSVTGTFYEQYF. The DNA of the CDR3 is TGTGCCAGCAGCAGCGTGACAGGGACCTTCTACGAGCAGTACTTC.

This clonotype has at least ten counts. The CDR3, as DNA: TGTGCCAGCAGTCCACGAGCGGGGGACACAGATACGCAGTATTTT. Protein sequence: CASSPRAGDTDTQYF. The gene calls are TRBV6-1 and TRBJ2-3, with 8 bases identical to TRBD2. Germline CDR1 is MNHNS and CDR2 is SASEGT. Trimming took 5 bases from V and 2 from J; bases not matched to a gene: 6. The CDR3 has 15 residues.

CDR3 region: CSARPGLVVYEQYF. The CDR3 DNA follows: TGCAGTGCTCGTCCGGGACTAGTCGTCTACGAGCAGTACTTC. The rearrangement joins TRBV20-1 to TRBJ2-7; 8 nucleotides match TRBD2. Trimming cost V 5 bases and J 3 bases; bases outside gene matches: 9. Per germline, CDR1 DFQATT and CDR2 SNEGSKA (reference sequence). The CDR3 sequence is 14 residues long.

The chain combines TRBV7-3 with TRBJ2-6; TRBD1 might be the D (6 bases). CDR3 length: 16 residues. Germline assignment: CDR1 SGHTA and CDR2 FQGTGA. Trimming took 5 bases from V and 2 from J, leaving 13 bases between them. CDR3 amino acids: CASSLSGGAGANVLTF. DNA for the CDR3: TGTGCCAGCAGCCTCTCTGGGGGCGCTGGGGCCAACGTCCTGACTTTC.

This sequence joins TRBV9 and TRBJ1-5; no definite D call. CDR1 and CDR2 from the germline V gene are SGDLS and YYNGEE. The CDR3 totals 13 residues. Trimming took 0 bases from V and 7 from J, leaving 8 bases between them. Here the CDR3 reads CASSVESGQPQHF. In DNA form, the CDR3 reads TGTGCCAGCAGCGTAGAGTCGGGCCAGCCCCAGCATTTT.

This clonotype appeared a few times. Written as DNA, the CDR3 is TGTGCCAGCAGTTCGACAGGGGGCTGGACGCCCCAGCATTTT. Translation: CASSSTGGWTPQHF. V gene TRBV6-2 or TRBV6-3 combines with J gene TRBJ1-5; 10 bases are shared with TRBD1. This CDR3 contains 14 residues. V lost 4 bases to trimming and J lost 9 bases; unmatched junction nucleotides: 6. Germline V gene sequence: CDR1 MNHEY, CDR2 SVGEGT.

V and J are TRBV6-2 or TRBV6-3 and TRBJ2-1; a possible D gene is TRBD1 (5 bases). The germline V and J ends were trimmed by 4 bases and 1 base, with 8 bases remaining between them. The length of the CDR3 is 14 residues. In germline, CDR1 is MNHEY, CDR2 SVGEGT. This chain's CDR3 is CASSLQESYNEQFF. The CDR3 nucleotides are TGTGCCAGCAGTTTACAGGAATCCTACAATGAGCAGTTCTTC.

This chain joins TRBV7-2 and TRBJ2-3; 7 bases line up with TRBD1. The germline V gene encodes CDR1 SGHTA and CDR2 FQGNSA. After removal of 7 bases from V and 1 base from J, the junction contained 5 bases not matched to a gene. This CDR3 contains 14 residues. CDR3 nucleotides: TGTGCCAGCATAAGGGGGCTTCGCACAGATACGCAGTATTTT. As protein: CASIRGLRTDTQYF.

The V call is TRBV9, the J call TRBJ2-7; D ambiguous. The CDR3 length is 15 residues. V was cut by 0 bases and J by 1 base, with 11 bases left in between. Germline CDR1 SGDLS, CDR2 YYNGEE. The chain's CDR3 is CASSVAFGLSYEQYF. CDR3 bases: TGTGCCAGCAGCGTAGCTTTTGGGTTGTCCTACGAGCAGTACTTC.

V and J are TRBV20-1 and TRBJ2-7; no definite D call. CDR3 length: 14 amino acids. V gave up 4 bases and J gave up 2 bases, with 15 bases separating them. Germline loops: CDR1 DFQATT, CDR2 SNEGSKA (reference sequence). CDR3 in amino acids: CSATDLAAPYEQYF. The CDR3 bases are TGCAGTGCTACAGATTTGGCGGCCCCCTACGAGCAGTACTTC.

The chain has TRBV4-2 and TRBJ1-1; possible D gene TRBD1, 6 bases. This CDR3 is built from 14 residues. The germline V and J ends were trimmed by 0 bases and 10 bases, with 15 bases remaining between them. Germline V gene sequence: CDR1 LGHNA, CDR2 YNFKEQ. The CDR3 loop is CASSQDGLEGVAFF. The CDR3 nucleotides are TGTGCCAGCAGCCAAGACGGCCTGGAGGGGGTAGCTTTCTTT.

The V and J genes are TRBV28 and TRBJ2-1, with TRBD1 matching 10 bases. Germline V gene lookup returns CDR1 MDHEN and CDR2 SYDVKM. V shed 5 bases and J 7 bases; nucleotides not matched to a gene: 8. The length of the CDR3 is 15 residues. CDR3 amino acids: CASSRRQGAGNEQFF. The CDR3 bases are TGTGCCAGCAGTCGACGACAGGGGGCCGGGAATGAGCAGTTCTTC.

The rearrangement joins TRBV20-1 to TRBJ1-5; D is unresolved. The CDR3 sequence is 14 residues long. Between the trimmed V and J ends, which lost 6 bases and 3 bases, there was a span of 15 bases. Germline V lookup: CDR1 DFQATT, CDR2 SNEGSKA (reference sequence). This CDR3 is CSAETRNHNQPQHF. CDR3 sequence (DNA): TGCAGTGCCGAGACCAGGAATCACAATCAGCCCCAGCATTTT.

This chain uses TRBV7-2 with TRBJ1-1; D might be TRBD1 (6 bases). Germline V gene lookup returns CDR1 SGHTA and CDR2 FQGNSA. There are 15 residues in the CDR3. Deletions cut 1 base from V and 5 bases from J, with 14 bases between. The CDR3 DNA reads TGTGCCAGCAGCTTAGTTAGAGGGCAGGGGACTGAAGCTTTCTTT. Translation: CASSLVRGQGTEAFF.

The sample holds one count of this clonotype. The chain employs TRBV19 and TRBJ2-7, with D possibly TRBD2 on 6 matching bases. V was cut by 3 bases and J by 4 bases, with 7 bases left in between. The CDR3 totals 12 residues. Per the germline V gene, CDR1 is LNHDA and CDR2 is SQIVND (reference sequence). The CDR3 sequence: CASSMGGYEQYF. CDR3 in DNA: TGTGCCAGTAGTATGGGAGGATACGAGCAGTACTTC.

J is TRBJ2-3 and V is TRBV24-1, with D possibly matching TRBD1 (6 bases). This CDR3 has 17 residues. V lost 5 bases and J lost 0, with 17 bases in between. Germline V gives CDR1 KGHDR, CDR2 SFDVKD. The chain's CDR3 is CATSGHEGVSSTDTQYF. In DNA form, the CDR3 reads TGTGCCACCAGTGGACATGAGGGGGTTTCTAGCACAGATACGCAGTATTTT.

For the CDR3, the DNA is TGTGCCAGCAGAGGCATACCCCCCGCCGGGACAGGGTATAACAATGAGCAGTTCTTC. Its translation is CASRGIPPAGTGYNNEQFF. The rearrangement links TRBV2 to TRBJ2-1, with 9 bases lining up with TRBD1. Germline CDR1 reads SNHLY; CDR2 reads FYNNEI. Unmatched junction bases numbered 20, after V lost 6 bases and J lost 5 bases. This CDR3 spans 19 amino acids.

The chain recombines TRBV20-1 with TRBJ2-1; tentative D call: TRBD2 (5 bases). Trimming pared 1 base from V and 4 bases from J, leaving 14 bases between. This CDR3 has 15 amino acids. Germline V CDR1 and CDR2: DFQATT, SNEGSKA (reference sequence). The CDR3 region is CSARGEGVLYNEQFF. CDR3 DNA sequence: TGCAGTGCTAGAGGCGAGGGAGTCTTGTACAATGAGCAGTTCTTC.

As to this clonotype: Because the CDR3 is missing its conserved closing phenylalanine or tryptophan, this is likely a read error. This chain links TRBV7-9 with TRBJ1-1; D call uncertain. Trimming left V 3 bases short and J 4 bases short, with 15 bases between. This CDR3 has 15 residues. The germline V gene has CDR1 SEHNR and CDR2 FQNEAQ (reference sequence). The CDR3 here is CASSLGSSRGTEAFL. The CDR3 nucleotides are TGTGCCAGCAGCTTGGGCAGCAGCCGGGGCACTGAAGCTTTCCTT.

The J gene is TRBJ1-2, the V gene TRBV19; D is uncertain. CDR1 LNHDA and CDR2 SQIVND come from the germline V gene (reference sequence). The CDR3 has 11 amino acids. The ends were cut back, 4 bases at V and 4 bases at J, with 4 bases in the middle. The CDR3 loop reads CASSTAYGYTF. DNA of the CDR3: TGTGCCAGTAGTACGGCCTATGGCTACACCTTC.

The rearrangement uses TRBV5-4 and TRBJ1-2, with 10 bases identical to TRBD1. CDR3 length equals 16 residues. V dropped 5 bases and J dropped 7; count of bases not matched to a gene: 14. From germline, CDR1 is SGHNT and CDR2 YYREEE (reference sequence). This CDR3 is CASRPWDRGASGGYTF. The CDR3 coding sequence is TGTGCCAGCAGGCCATGGGACAGGGGCGCGTCAGGTGGCTACACCTTC.

The V and J genes are TRBV27 and TRBJ2-5, with a weak D call TRBD2 (6 bases). The V and J ends lost 6 bases and 1 base respectively, with 21 bases between them. This CDR3 region has 17 residues. Per germline, CDR1 MNHEY and CDR2 SMNVEV (reference sequence). This CDR3 is CASSNLLGGGPQETQYF. The CDR3 DNA follows: TGTGCCAGCAGCAACCTCCTTGGGGGAGGACCCCAAGAGACCCAGTACTTC.

The chain recombines TRBV7-3 with TRBJ1-5; perhaps TRBD1 as D (5 bases). Per the germline V gene, CDR1 is SGHTA and CDR2 is FQGTGA. Deletions cut 5 bases from V and 6 bases from J, with 8 bases between. The CDR3 spans 12 residues. CDR3 sequence: CASSARAQPQHF. CDR3 DNA sequence: TGTGCCAGCAGCGCCAGGGCTCAGCCCCAGCATTTT.

The chain couples TRBV27 to TRBJ2-7, with 8 positions matching TRBD1. V shed 5 bases and J 0 bases; nucleotides not matched to a gene: 6. The CDR3 spans 15 residues. Germline V gene lookup returns CDR1 MNHEY and CDR2 SMNVEV (reference sequence). CDR3 amino acids: CASSLHRGASYEQYF. The CDR3 DNA follows: TGTGCCAGCAGTCTCCACAGGGGGGCCTCCTACGAGCAGTACTTC.

The chain has TRBV27 and TRBJ2-1; the match to TRBD2 covers 7 bases. J gave up 9 bases and V 6 bases, and 5 bases lay outside the gene matches. The CDR3 is 12 residues long. Germline-derived CDR1 and CDR2 are MNHEY and SMNVEV (reference sequence). The CDR3: CASRRESGEQFF. The DNA for the CDR3 is TGTGCCAGCAGGCGGGAGTCGGGTGAGCAGTTCTTC.

This chain uses TRBV5-6 with TRBJ2-2; D is uncertain. In germline, CDR1 is SGHDT, CDR2 YYEEEE. The CDR3 is 12 residues long. The germline V and J ends were trimmed by 0 bases and 6 bases, with 3 bases remaining between them. Here the CDR3 reads CASSLAAGELFF. The CDR3 DNA is TGTGCCAGCAGCTTGGCCGCCGGGGAGCTGTTTTTT.